This TCR beta chain was identified during a study of shared clonotypes between healthy human individuals. At the level of the study: The donors, a couple of women and three men, were aged 18 to 49.

Input per replicate PCR of unsorted PBMC was 250 to 300 ng DNA, corresponding to 25,000 to 30,000 T cell genomes. In the original processing: As immunoSEQ supplied junction-only sequences (without quality scores), filtering differed. Profiled with immunoSEQ multiplex PCR; TCRdb holds only in-frame clones, not every one. V and J calls and clone size are as listed in that table; D and trimming were resolved from the DNA. In the table there are about 490,000 clones, about three quarters of which are singletons. From germline, CDR1 is MGHRA and CDR2 YSYEKL. The ends were cut back, 2 bases at V and 2 bases at J, with 19 bases in the middle. CDR3 length: 17 amino acids. Findings and limits, study-wide: Sequencing depth was expected to influence donor clonotype sharing.

This clone was detected only a few times. No antigen is known for it. One base separates it from a far larger clone, so it is likely a read error. The J gene is TRBJ2-7, the V gene TRBV4-1; no clear D gene. Sequences were obtained from PBMCs. The sequence came from a woman between 35 and 50 years old in good health. Some clones in this sample may be carry-over from other donors' samples. CDR3 sequence reads: CASSQPLTTCTPYEQYF. In DNA form, the CDR3 reads TGCGCCAGCAGCCAACCCCTAACGACTTGCACCCCCTACGAGCAGTACTTC.